The rows below give T cell receptor beta chains drawn from one sample of a study of cytotoxic CD8 clonotypes in ibrutinib-treated CLL. Data came from immunoSEQ multiplex PCR; TCRdb stores just in-frame clones and leaves some out. There are 150,000 or so clones in the sample; about 84% occur only once, and about 4.9% lies in the top ten. The source material was PBMCs, sampled after 24 months of ibrutinib treatment. These receptors were obtained from a human donor with chronic lymphocytic leukemia. The CDR3 runs from the conserved cysteine through the conserved F or W.

v_call | cdr3_aa
TRBV4-2 | CASSQWSGGETQYF
TRBV27 | CASSLSVGAGASYEQYF
TRBV2 | CASRDPGQGPYEQYF
TRBV11-2 | CASSGWTYYEQYF
TRBV2 | CASMLQGISNQPQHF
TRBV29-1 | CSVVDGPFF
TRBV5-1 | CASSYRRASTDTQYF
TRBV10-1 | CASSASGALHTGELFF
TRBV7-9 | CASSWGRRLNTEAFF
TRBV5-1 | CASSSTGEGGYTF
TRBV10-3 | CAISGDGSYNEQFF
TRBV18 | CASSLGQLSSSTDTQYF
TRBV11-2 | CASSSRLLTERF
TRBV5-1 | CASTLLEKVGHTEAFF